A single TCR beta chain is shown here with its context. Only in-frame clones appear in the TCRdb table, and some are missing; sequencing was by immunoSEQ multiplex PCR. The sample consists of some 110,000 clones, roughly nine tenths of them appearing once. This entry is derived from a study of blood T cell repertoires in COVID-19. The CDR3 is made up of 15 amino acids. V gave up 4 bases and J gave up 2 bases; unmatched junction bases: 7. Germline CDR1 and CDR2: SGHDT and YYEEEE. V and J are TRBV5-6 and TRBJ2-7; 9 bases map to TRBD1. The material sequenced was peripheral blood. The sequence was collected from a man between 65 and 85 years old who had recovered from COVID-19. The CDR3 loop is CASSGPDRGAYEQYF. The CDR3 nucleotides are TGTGCCAGCAGCGGCCCGGACAGGGGTGCCTACGAGCAGTACTTC.